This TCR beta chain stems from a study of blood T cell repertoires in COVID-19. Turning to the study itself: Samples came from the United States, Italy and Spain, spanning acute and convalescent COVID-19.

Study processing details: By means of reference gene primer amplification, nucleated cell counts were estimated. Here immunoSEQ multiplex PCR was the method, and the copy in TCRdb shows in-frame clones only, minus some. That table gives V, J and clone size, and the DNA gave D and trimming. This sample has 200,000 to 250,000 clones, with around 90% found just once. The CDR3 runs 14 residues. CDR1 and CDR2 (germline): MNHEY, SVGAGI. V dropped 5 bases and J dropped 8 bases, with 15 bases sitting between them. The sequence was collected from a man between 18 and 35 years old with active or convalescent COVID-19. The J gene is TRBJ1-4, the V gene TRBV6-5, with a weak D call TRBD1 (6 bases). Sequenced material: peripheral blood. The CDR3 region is CASSPRGASEKLFF. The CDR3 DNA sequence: TGTGCCAGCAGTCCCCGGGGGGCGAGCGAAAAACTGTTTTTT.